This TCR beta chain was found in a study of response to subunit inactivated influenza vaccine. Study-level results: Authors suggested each seasonal influenza vaccination recruits few new T cells.

TCRdb recomputed calls from the RT-PCR reads with MiXCR, one row per CDR3 protein. The table has 550,000 to 800,000 distinct CDR3 sequences, 15% to 19% seen once; the top ten hold 9.5% to 13%. This clonotype was found many times. The antigen is undetermined. Germline CDR1 reads SGHRS; CDR2 reads YFSETQ. Trimming cost V 4 bases and J 5 bases; bases outside gene matches: 11. This CDR3 has 16 residues. The material sequenced was PBMCs from blood, taken roughly 12 days after vaccination. This chain connects TRBV5-1 to TRBJ2-3; the match to TRBD2 covers 9 bases. This receptor was obtained from a man over 45 who received an inactivated influenza vaccine. The CDR3 protein is CASSVETSGPGDTQYF. For the CDR3, the DNA is TGCGCCAGCAGCGTAGAGACTAGCGGTCCTGGAGATACGCAGTATTTT.